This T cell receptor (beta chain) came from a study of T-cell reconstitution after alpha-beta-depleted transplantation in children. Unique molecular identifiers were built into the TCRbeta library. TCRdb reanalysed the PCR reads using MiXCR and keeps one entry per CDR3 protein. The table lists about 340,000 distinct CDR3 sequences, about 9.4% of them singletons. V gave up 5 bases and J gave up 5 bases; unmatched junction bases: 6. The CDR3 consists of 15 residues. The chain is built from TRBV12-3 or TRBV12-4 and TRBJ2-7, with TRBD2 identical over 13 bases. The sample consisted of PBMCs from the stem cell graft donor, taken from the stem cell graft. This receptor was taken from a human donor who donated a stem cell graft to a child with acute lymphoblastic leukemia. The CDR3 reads CASSRTSGSFNEQYF. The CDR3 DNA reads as TGTGCCAGCAGTCGGACTAGCGGGAGTTTCAACGAGCAGTACTTC.